This passage covers 29 T cell receptor beta chains from one sample sequenced in a study of blood T cells in healthy people across ages. A sample-barcoded 5' primer and a J-beta primer mix were used in a second PCR of about 7 to 12 cycles. TCRdb fed the 5' RACE reads into MiXCR, producing one record per CDR3 protein. This table holds around 900,000 distinct CDR3 sequences, approximately 50% found once. The sample was blood. The receptors shown here come from a woman aged 60 to 75 in good health.

This clonotype has just a few counts. The V gene is TRBV28, the J gene TRBJ2-3; TRBD2 might be the D (5 bases). Looked up from germline, CDR1 is MDHEN and CDR2 is SYDVKM. With 6 bases removed from V and 0 bases from J, the gap between germline ends came to 16 bases. The CDR3 totals 16 residues. Here the CDR3 reads CASRLLRRASTDTQYF. In DNA, the CDR3 is TGTGCCAGCAGACTCCTAAGGCGGGCAAGCACAGATACGCAGTATTTT.

This clonotype was seen a handful of times. The CDR3: CASSPGTAYGEKLFF. The CDR3 DNA sequence: TGTGCCAGCAGCCCCGGAACCGCATATGGAGAAAAACTGTTTTTT. This sequence joins TRBV12-3 or TRBV12-4 and TRBJ1-4; unclear D gene. CDR3 length: 15 amino acids. The V and J ends lost 6 bases and 8 bases respectively, with 19 bases between them.

The table lists this clonotype with a few counts. The chain recombines TRBV2 with TRBJ2-5, with D tentatively TRBD1 (5 bases). The length of the CDR3 is 13 residues. Germline V gives CDR1 SNHLY, CDR2 FYNNEI. The ends were cut back, 7 bases at V and 4 bases at J, with 13 bases in the middle. Here the CDR3 reads CASNEMGPETQYF. In DNA form, the CDR3 reads TGTGCCAGCAATGAGATGGGGCCAGAGACCCAGTACTTC. The variable domain in full, with the rest retrieved from reference TRBV2 and TRBJ2-5, is EPEVTQTPSHQVTQMGQEVILRCVPISNHLYFYWYRQILGQKVEFLVSFYNNEISEKSEIFDDQFSVERPDGSNFTLKIRSTKLEDSAMYFCASNEMGPETQYFGPGTRLLVL.

This clonotype was recorded at least ten times. The chain combines TRBV7-9 with TRBJ2-3; a weak D match, TRBD1 (6 bases). The CDR3 contains 16 residues. The germline CDR1 and CDR2 sequences are SEHNR and FQNEAQ (reference sequence). Between the trimmed V and J ends, which lost 1 base and 0 bases, there was a span of 11 bases. CDR3 amino acids: CASSLDGTPSTDTQYF. As DNA, the CDR3 is TGTGCCAGCAGCTTAGATGGGACACCCAGCACAGATACGCAGTATTTT.

This clonotype was observed a few times. The CDR3 sequence: CSARDFSGAFRGIQYF. DNA for the CDR3: TGCAGTGCTAGAGATTTTAGCGGGGCGTTTCGTGGCATTCAGTACTTC. The gene calls are TRBV20-1 and TRBJ2-4; 8 bases fit TRBD2. This CDR3 has 16 residues. V trimming: 0 bases; J trimming: 9 bases; junction bases outside the gene matches: 13. Per the germline V gene, CDR1 is DFQATT and CDR2 is SNEGSKA (reference sequence).

The chain uses TRBV5-1 and TRBJ2-3; TRBD1 matches at 8 bases. CDR1 and CDR2 from the germline V gene are SGHRS and YFSETQ. Losses at the gene ends were 4 bases for V and 5 bases for J; bases not matched to a gene: 6. The CDR3 has 14 amino acids. The CDR3 DNA sequence: TGCGCCAGCAGCATCCAGGGGGCGGGAGATACGCAGTATTTT. It encodes CASSIQGAGDTQYF.

Comment on this clonotype: At one end, the junction sequence differs from germline, possibly due to a read error. The chain couples TRBV6-6 to TRBJ1-2; 9 bases line up with TRBD1. The CDR3 totals 14 residues. Germline lookup yields CDR1 MNHNY and CDR2 SVGAGI (reference sequence). The CDR3 here is CASRGDRDGYGHTF. The CDR3 DNA sequence: TGTGCCAGCAGGGGGGACAGGGACGGCTATGGCCACACCTTC.

V usage is TRBV7-9 and J usage is TRBJ1-2; D is uncertain. Trimming took off 1 base at V and 6 bases at J, with 15 bases between the two ends. This CDR3 has 15 residues. The germline gives CDR1 SEHNR, CDR2 FQNEAQ (reference sequence). CDR3 sequence: CASSLGGARSNGYTF. For the CDR3, the DNA is TGTGCCAGCAGCTTAGGGGGAGCCCGGAGCAATGGCTACACCTTC.

This clonotype was counted only a few times. This sequence joins TRBV7-2 and TRBJ2-1; 11 bases are shared with TRBD2. V trimming: 4 bases; J trimming: 7 bases; junction bases outside the gene matches: 6. Germline CDR1 reads SGHTA; CDR2 reads FQGNSA. The CDR3 loop spans 15 amino acids. CDR3 DNA sequence: TGTGCCAGCAGCTACCTAGCGGGAGGCAGGAATGAGCAGTTCTTC. As protein: CASSYLAGGRNEQFF.

The rearrangement uses TRBV3-1 and TRBJ2-5; D might be TRBD2 (5 bases). Germline V lookup: CDR1 LGHDT, CDR2 YNNKEL (reference sequence). The length of the CDR3 is 13 residues. The V and J ends lost 4 bases and 6 bases respectively, with 12 bases between them. The CDR3 protein is CASSPPGLKTQYF. In nucleotides, the CDR3 is TGTGCCAGCAGCCCGCCGGGGTTAAAGACCCAGTACTTC.

This clonotype has more than one count but fewer than ten. The chain recombines TRBV4-2 with TRBJ2-6; maybe TRBD1 (6 bases). V lost 3 bases to trimming and J lost 4 bases, with 13 bases between them. Germline lookup yields CDR1 LGHNA and CDR2 YNFKEQ. CDR3 length: 16 residues. Here the CDR3 reads CASSQAHRVGANVLTF. DNA for the CDR3: TGTGCCAGCAGCCAGGCCCACAGGGTCGGGGCCAACGTCCTGACTTTC.

The chain couples TRBV5-1 to TRBJ2-7; possibly TRBD2 for D (6 bases). V gave up 0 bases and J gave up 4 bases, with 11 bases separating them. Germline V gene sequence: CDR1 SGHRS, CDR2 YFSETQ. The length of the CDR3 is 14 residues. This CDR3 is CASSLDGRVYEQYF. CDR3 in DNA: TGCGCCAGCAGCTTGGACGGGAGAGTGTACGAGCAGTACTTC.

The rearrangement links TRBV12-3 or TRBV12-4 to TRBJ1-2; TRBD1 aligns across 7 bases. The CDR3 is 15 residues long. V shed 6 bases, J shed 5 bases, and the junction held 12 bases outside the gene matches. The CDR3 DNA follows: TGTGCCAGCAGGAGTTCCGCCGGGACAGATTATGGCTACACCTTC. Amino acids: CASRSSAGTDYGYTF.

This clonotype was recorded once. V usage is TRBV28 and J usage is TRBJ1-2; TRBD1 aligns across 7 bases. Germline trimming cut 4 bases from V and 2 bases from J; bases unmatched to any gene: 7. From germline, CDR1 is MDHEN and CDR2 SYDVKM. The length of the CDR3 is 15 residues. The CDR3 region is CASSWGTDLNYGYTF. CDR3 in DNA: TGTGCCAGCAGTTGGGGGACAGACCTAAACTATGGCTACACCTTC.

The chain employs TRBV7-2 and TRBJ1-2; D gene unclear. The germline V gene encodes CDR1 SGHTA and CDR2 FQGNSA. The V gene lost 10 bases and the J gene lost 4 bases, with 19 bases spanning the gap. The CDR3 runs to 14 residues. DNA of the CDR3: TGTGCCACCGGAGAGCTTGGTATCAGCTATGGCTACACCTTC. As protein: CATGELGISYGYTF.

Of note for this clonotype: Relative to the germline gene, one junction end is altered; a read error may explain this. This chain's CDR3 is CASSHGGSGTSHEQYF. CDR3 bases: TGCGCCAGCAGCCACGGGGGAAGCGGGACCTCCCACGAGCAGTACTTC. The rearrangement links TRBV5-1 to TRBJ2-5, with 7 bases that match TRBD2. The J call is in doubt because the DNA end fits TRBJ2-7 better. This CDR3 region has 16 residues. CDR1 is SGHRS, CDR2 YFSETQ, per germline.

In this sample, this clonotype turned up a few times. The chain recombines TRBV5-5 with TRBJ2-3, with no clear D. From germline, CDR1 is SGHKS and CDR2 YYEKEE (reference sequence). The CDR3 consists of 14 residues. The V end lost 2 bases, the J end lost 5 bases, and 12 bases lay between the germline ends. CDR3 sequence reads: CASSFGPYGDTQYF. The CDR3 coding sequence is TGTGCCAGCAGCTTCGGGCCCTACGGAGATACGCAGTATTTT. The full variable domain, its missing parts supplied by reference TRBV5-5 and TRBJ2-3, is DAGVTQSPTHLIKTRGQQVTLRCSPISGHKSVSWYQQVLGQGPQFIFQYYEKEERGRGNFPDRFSARQFPNYSSELNVNALLLGDSALYLCASSFGPYGDTQYFGPGTRLTVL.

The chain recombines TRBV12-3 or TRBV12-4 with TRBJ1-5, with D unclear. The CDR3 is made up of 12 amino acids. Trimming removed 7 bases from V and 6 bases from J, with 10 bases in between. CDR3 in DNA: TGTGCCAGCAATTATGGGGTTCAGCCCCAGCATTTT. Protein sequence: CASNYGVQPQHF.

This clonotype was recorded at least ten times. This chain connects TRBV29-1 to TRBJ2-5; D is possibly TRBD2 (6 bases). Germline CDR1 SQVTM, CDR2 ANQGSEA. This CDR3 has 13 residues. V was pared by 6 bases and J by 3 bases, with 14 bases between. CDR3 nucleotide sequence: TGCAGCGTGGCGGGACCGCCTGAAGAGACCCAGTACTTC. Translated, it gives CSVAGPPEETQYF.

This clonotype was observed a few times. The chain links TRBV27 to TRBJ2-7; maybe TRBD2 (5 bases). The CDR3 is 13 amino acids. The V and J ends lost 3 bases and 10 bases respectively, with 16 bases between them. In germline, CDR1 is MNHEY, CDR2 SMNVEV (reference sequence). The CDR3 region is CASSFSLLAPQYF. CDR3 DNA sequence: TGTGCCAGCAGTTTTTCCCTCCTAGCACCCCAGTACTTC.

The V gene is TRBV3-1, the J gene TRBJ1-6; D unclear. The CDR3 has 16 residues. Looked up from germline, CDR1 is LGHDT and CDR2 is YNNKEL (reference sequence). Deletions cut 0 bases from V and 6 bases from J, with 12 bases between. The chain's CDR3 is CASSQDIGPGNSPLHF. CDR3 DNA: TGTGCCAGCAGCCAAGACATCGGACCGGGTAATTCACCCCTCCACTTT.

This sequence joins TRBV20-1 and TRBJ2-5; 7 bases line up with TRBD1. The DNA end lines up better with TRBJ2-7; the J call may be wrong. This CDR3 has 13 residues. Germline V lookup: CDR1 DFQATT, CDR2 SNEGSKA (reference sequence). CDR3 nucleotides: TGCAGTGCTAGAGACGGACAGGCCTACGAGCAGTACTTC. Translating gives CSARDGQAYEQYF.

This clonotype was found once. The chain couples TRBV5-8 to TRBJ2-7; 9 bases agree with TRBD2. The length of the CDR3 is 16 residues. Germline V gives CDR1 SGHTS, CDR2 YDEGEE. V lost 2 bases and J lost 0; bases outside the gene matches: 6. The CDR3 nucleotides are TGTGCCAGCAGCTTTTGGGCTAGCGGGAACTCCTACGAGCAGTACTTC. Translated, it gives CASSFWASGNSYEQYF.

A note on this clonotype: At one of its ends the junction is not consistent with the germline gene, which may arise from a read error. The rearrangement links TRBV20-1 to TRBJ1-5; D unclear. Germline V gene lookup returns CDR1 DFQATT and CDR2 SNEGSKA (reference sequence). This CDR3 comprises 12 residues. The CDR3 DNA reads TGCAGTGCTAGGCGCCAGAATCAGCCCCGGCATTTT. Translating gives CSARRQNQPRHF.

This clonotype was picked up a small number of times. The rearrangement joins TRBV29-1 to TRBJ2-3; the match to TRBD1 covers 10 bases. The CDR3 totals 14 residues. Germline V gives CDR1 SQVTM, CDR2 ANQGSEA. The V and J ends lost 8 bases and 5 bases, in that order; junction bases with no gene match: 10. CDR3 DNA: TGCAGCTATTCCCCGGGACAGGGGATAGATACGCAGTATTTT. Translating gives CSYSPGQGIDTQYF.

This sequence joins TRBV5-1 and TRBJ2-3, with 7 bases identical to TRBD1. The CDR3 spans 16 residues. Germline CDR1 SGHRS, CDR2 YFSETQ. Trimming at V came to 2 bases and at J to 0 bases, leaving 6 bases not matched to a gene. The DNA of the CDR3 is TGCGCCAGCAGCTTAGTCGGGACAGACAGCACAGATACGCAGTATTTT. Its protein product is CASSLVGTDSTDTQYF.

V is TRBV3-1 and J is TRBJ2-3; a weak D match, TRBD1 (6 bases). Trimming removed 2 bases from V and 4 bases from J, with 10 bases in between. Germline values: CDR1 LGHDT, CDR2 YNNKEL (reference sequence). CDR3 size: 14 residues. CDR3 bases: TGTGCCAGCAGCCAAATGAGGACAGCAGATACGCAGTATTTT. Its translation is CASSQMRTADTQYF.

This clonotype was recorded a few times. The chain links TRBV6-5 to TRBJ1-1, with D uncertain. Germline V gene lookup returns CDR1 MNHEY and CDR2 SVGAGI. Trimming shortened V by 2 bases and J by 2 bases, and 6 bases separated the two germline ends. CDR3 size: 13 residues. The CDR3: CASSYRKNTEAFF. CDR3 sequence (DNA): TGTGCCAGCAGTTACAGGAAAAACACTGAAGCTTTCTTT.

This clonotype has a handful of counts. The V call is TRBV21-1, the J call TRBJ2-3; the listed D gene, TRBD2, was not tested against the DNA. TRBV21-1 is deemed a pseudogene. CDR3 size: 16 residues. In DNA, the CDR3 is TGTGCCAGCAGCAAAGTCCTCCCGAAGTTCACAGATACGCAGTATTTT. It encodes CASSKVLPKFTDTQYF.